Presented here are 17 T cell receptor beta chains from one specimen sequenced in a study of blood T cell repertoires in COVID-19. TCRdb's copy holds only in-frame clones and misses some; the assay was immunoSEQ multiplex PCR. The sample has about 82,000 clones; about 78% are singletons. Sequencing was carried out using peripheral blood. The origin of the receptors is a man in his 60s with COVID-19, enrolled during active disease.

The chain uses TRBV2 and TRBJ1-2, with D perhaps TRBD1 (5 bases). Germline V gene sequence: CDR1 SNHLY, CDR2 FYNNEI. The CDR3 consists of 13 residues. V lost 3 bases, J lost 4 bases, and 9 bases lay in between. The DNA for the CDR3 is TGTGCCAGCAGTGATATCACAGGCTATGGCTACACCTTC. This codes for CASSDITGYGYTF.

The chain uses TRBV19 and TRBJ1-2, with 9 nucleotides matching TRBD1. This CDR3 is built from 13 residues. V was pared by 6 bases and J by 8 bases, with 7 bases of the junction left unmatched. Germline-derived CDR1 and CDR2 are LNHDA and SQIVND (reference sequence). The chain's CDR3 is CASSPGQGRGYTF. CDR3 DNA: TGTGCCAGTAGCCCGGGACAGGGAAGAGGCTACACCTTC.

This rearrangement joins TRBV7-9 to TRBJ1-1; 8 nucleotides line up with TRBD1. Germline V gene sequence: CDR1 SEHNR, CDR2 FQNEAQ (reference sequence). The CDR3 is 15 residues long. Trimming cost V 1 base and J 1 base; bases outside gene matches: 2. The DNA of the CDR3 is TGTGCCAGCAGCTTAGATGGACAGGGGAACACTGAAGCTTTCTTT. Its protein is CASSLDGQGNTEAFF.

This CDR3 reads CASSQERVSGELFF. CDR3 DNA: TGTGCCAGCAGCCAAGAGAGGGTCTCCGGGGAGCTGTTTTTT. V usage is TRBV14 and J usage is TRBJ2-2; tentative D call: TRBD2 (5 bases). The germline V and J ends were trimmed by 0 bases and 6 bases, with 8 bases remaining between them. The germline gives CDR1 SGHDN, CDR2 FVKESK. The CDR3 is 14 residues long.

This chain connects TRBV6-6 to TRBJ1-2; D is perhaps TRBD1 (6 bases). Per germline, CDR1 MNHNY and CDR2 SVGAGI (reference sequence). The CDR3 is made up of 16 amino acids. V lost 6 bases and J lost 2, with 19 bases in between. DNA for the CDR3: TGTGCCAGCAGCCCCTTAGGGGGGGCCCGAAACTATGGCTACACCTTC. Translated: CASSPLGGARNYGYTF.

V gene TRBV3-1 (or the pseudogene TRBV3-2) combines with J gene TRBJ2-5; D might be TRBD1 (6 bases). V lost 2 bases and J lost 5, with 18 bases in between. The CDR3 runs 16 residues. Germline V gene lookup returns CDR1 LGHDT and CDR2 YNNKEL (reference sequence). The CDR3 nucleotides read TGTGCCAGCAGCCAACATCCTACAGGGTTGGGTGAGACCCAGTACTTC. The encoded protein is CASSQHPTGLGETQYF.

This chain connects TRBV9 to TRBJ2-7; 13 bases are a match to TRBD2. Germline lookup yields CDR1 SGDLS and CDR2 YYNGEE. Trimming at V came to 4 bases and at J to 4 bases, leaving 8 bases not matched to a gene. This CDR3 has 16 residues. In DNA, the CDR3 is TGTGCCAGCAGCATGGGGACTAGCGGGACCAATTACGAGCAGTACTTC. Encoded protein: CASSMGTSGTNYEQYF.

The CDR3 DNA reads as TGTGCCAGCAGCTTCACCCAGGGGGGAAACGAGCAGTACTTC. Its protein is CASSFTQGGNEQYF. V is TRBV7-9 and J is TRBJ2-7; a possible D gene is TRBD1 (7 bases). Germline V gene data show CDR1 as SEHNR and CDR2 as FQNEAQ (reference sequence). Trimming removed 3 bases from V and 5 bases from J, with 14 bases in between. The CDR3 is 14 amino acids.

The chain carries TRBV24-1 and TRBJ1-5, with TRBD1 matching over 8 bases. The CDR3 runs 14 residues. Looked up from germline, CDR1 is KGHDR and CDR2 is SFDVKD. Trimming removed 10 bases from V and 7 bases from J; junction bases left unmatched: 11. The CDR3 region has the DNA TGTGCCACGTGGGACAGGCCTTCAATCCAGCCCCAGCATTTT. Amino acids: CATWDRPSIQPQHF.

V and J are TRBV9 and TRBJ1-2; perhaps TRBD1 as D (6 bases). Trimming removed 7 bases at V and 8 bases at J, with 21 bases between. Germline CDR1 and CDR2: SGDLS and YYNGEE. The CDR3 sequence is 14 residues long. In nucleotides, the CDR3 is TGTGCCAGCGCCGACCTTACGGGGGGCCAAGGCTACACCTTC. As protein: CASADLTGGQGYTF.

The V call is TRBV4-2, the J call TRBJ1-2, with a possible D match to TRBD1 (5 bases). From germline, CDR1 is LGHNA and CDR2 YNFKEQ. Trimming left V 3 bases short and J 4 bases short, with 24 bases between. The CDR3 is 18 amino acids. CDR3 DNA: TGTGCCAGCAGCCAGTCCCTTGTAGGAACAGGCCTGGGCTATGGCTACACCTTC. It translates to CASSQSLVGTGLGYGYTF.

CDR3 in amino acids: CASSPSLSSTDTQYF. DNA of the CDR3: TGTGCCAGCAGCCCTTCCTTATCTAGCACAGATACGCAGTATTTT. The chain has TRBV7-9 and TRBJ2-3; D gene uncertain. The CDR3 loop spans 15 amino acids. Germline V gene lookup returns CDR1 SEHNR and CDR2 FQNEAQ (reference sequence). Trimming removed 5 bases from V and 0 bases from J, with 12 bases in between.

The genes are TRBV2 and TRBJ1-2; 7 bases are a match to TRBD1. Germline CDR1 is SNHLY and CDR2 is FYNNEI. With 6 bases clipped from V and 8 bases from J, the junction kept 12 bases outside the gene matches. The CDR3 has 14 amino acids. The chain's CDR3 is CASRMTGLEGGYTF. For the CDR3, the DNA is TGTGCCAGCAGGATGACAGGGCTCGAAGGGGGCTACACCTTC. The full variable domain, rest sourced from reference TRBV2 and TRBJ1-2, is EPEVTQTPSHQVTQMGQEVILRCVPISNHLYFYWYRQILGQKVEFLVSFYNNEISEKSEIFDDQFSVERPDGSNFTLKIRSTKLEDSAMYFCASRMTGLEGGYTFGSGTRLTVV.

This clone was found a few times. The junction departs from germline at one end; a sequencing error may be responsible. The chain combines TRBV7-7 with TRBJ2-1; 12 nucleotides match TRBD1. The CDR3 spans 15 residues. Looked up from germline, CDR1 is SSHAT and CDR2 is FNYEAQ (reference sequence). In DNA, the CDR3 is TGTGCTAGCAGCCGGGGACAGGGGGCGCCCAATGAGCAGTTCTTC. Translated: CASSRGQGAPNEQFF.

This clone showed up just a few times. This rearrangement joins TRBV6-5 to TRBJ2-2; 7 bases are shared with TRBD2. Germline CDR1 MNHEY, CDR2 SVGAGI. J was trimmed by 7 bases and V by 7 bases; bases with no gene match: 9. The CDR3 length is 14 residues. The CDR3 nucleotides read TGTGCCAGCAATCCCGCGGGGAGGGGCGGGGAGCTGTTTTTT. Translation gives CASNPAGRGGELFF.

The rearrangement joins TRBV30 to TRBJ2-7, with 15 nucleotides matching TRBD2. Per the germline V gene, CDR1 is GTSNPN and CDR2 is SVGIG (reference sequence). After removal of 2 bases from V and 2 bases from J, the junction contained 13 bases not matched to a gene. The CDR3 length is 19 residues. This chain's CDR3 is CAWSLQGLAGGKSAYEQYF. The CDR3 region has the DNA TGTGCCTGGAGTCTACAGGGACTAGCGGGAGGAAAGTCCGCCTACGAGCAGTACTTC.

Only one count was recorded for this clone. The V call is TRBV11-2, the J call TRBJ2-7, with 8 bases aligning to TRBD2. The CDR3 has 14 amino acids. Germline trimming cut 1 base from V and 2 bases from J; bases unmatched to any gene: 1. CDR1 SGHAT and CDR2 FQNNGV come from the germline V gene. The CDR3 nucleotides are TGTGCCAGCAGCTTAGGACTAGCGCCCTACGAGCAGTACTTC. Amino acids: CASSLGLAPYEQYF.